This is a list of T cell receptor beta chains from one sample in a study of shared clonotypes between healthy human individuals. TCRdb's copy holds only in-frame clones and misses some; the assay was immunoSEQ multiplex PCR. The sample shows around 1,000,000 clones, around 77% of them seen only once. The sample taken for sequencing was memory CD4+ T cells from PBMCs. The origin of the receptors is a man aged 18 to 35 in good health. Some clones in this sample may be carry-over from other donors' samples. The CDR3 runs from the conserved cysteine through the conserved F or W. A D gene is named only where the DNA matches it firmly. Expanded clones are given a class, and other clones once, few, many or no size at all.

clone size: few; D gene: TRBD2; V gene: TRBV9; J gene: TRBJ2-7; CDR3 DNA: TGTGCCAGCAGCCCACTAGCGGGAGGGGCCCTCTACGAGCAGTACTTC; CDR3 protein: CASSPLAGGALYEQYF
clone size: NA; D gene: TRBD1; V gene: TRBV5-1; J gene: TRBJ1-2; CDR3 DNA: TGCGCCAGCAGTCTCGGACAGGGGCTTATCTATGGCTACACCTTC; CDR3 protein: CASSLGQGLIYGYTF
clone size: NA; D gene: NA; V gene: TRBV28; J gene: TRBJ1-5; CDR3 DNA: TGTGCCAGCAGTCCCGCGGTCCGGGATTTCATTCAGCCCCAGCATTTT; CDR3 protein: CASSPAVRDFIQPQHF
clone size: once; D gene: NA; V gene: TRBV15; J gene: TRBJ2-3; CDR3 DNA: TGTGCCACCAGCAGAGATTTTTTCGCCGGGGCGAGCACAGATACGCAGTATTTT; CDR3 protein: CATSRDFFAGASTDTQYF
clone size: NA; D gene: TRBD1; V gene: TRBV11-2; J gene: TRBJ2-7; CDR3 DNA: TGTGCCAGCAGCTTAGAGGGGCACGGGGGACAGGGTTACTTCTCCTACGAGCAGTACTTC; CDR3 protein: CASSLEGHGGQGYFSYEQYF
clone size: once; D gene: NA; V gene: TRBV7-2; J gene: TRBJ2-7; CDR3 DNA: TGTGCCAGCAGCCCGCAGGGGAGTGTCTACGAGCAGTACTTC; CDR3 protein: CASSPQGSVYEQYF
clone size: once; D gene: NA; V gene: TRBV5-1; J gene: TRBJ1-1; CDR3 DNA: TGCGCCAGCAGCTTGGGGGCTACCTCGAACACTGAAGCTTTCTTT; CDR3 protein: CASSLGATSNTEAFF
clone size: NA; D gene: TRBD2; V gene: TRBV5-1; J gene: TRBJ2-7; CDR3 DNA: TGCGCCAGCAGCTTGTCTAGCGGGAGCCACGAGCAGTACTTC; CDR3 protein: CASSLSSGSHEQYF
clone size: NA; D gene: TRBD1; V gene: TRBV7-3; J gene: TRBJ2-7; CDR3 DNA: TGTGCCAGCAGCCTGACAGGGGGCGACGAGCAGTACTTC; CDR3 protein: CASSLTGGDEQYF
clone size: many; D gene: NA; V gene: TRBV29-1; J gene: TRBJ2-7; CDR3 DNA: TGCAGCGTCTTTGGGGGAAACGGGGTGTCCGAGCAGTACTTC; CDR3 protein: CSVFGGNGVSEQYF
clone size: NA; D gene: NA; V gene: TRBV18; J gene: TRBJ1-3; CDR3 DNA: TGTGCCAGCTCACCAAGCTCTCCGCGACTCTCTGGAAACACCATATATTTT; CDR3 protein: CASSPSSPRLSGNTIYF